This paragraph reports one TCR beta chain. The antigen is not known. Germline V lookup: CDR1 MNHEY, CDR2 SMNVEV (reference sequence). The trim removed 6 bases at V and 6 bases at J, leaving 7 bases unmatched. The CDR3 has 14 amino acids. Expressed TCRB transcripts were sequenced because the isolated RNA had all been reverse transcribed beforehand. Libraries were prepared by immunoSEQ multiplex PCR; TCRdb keeps only in-frame clonotypes and omits some of them. The sample lists about 23,000 clones; around 57% were seen once. This entry is derived from a study of beta chain features in type 1 diabetes. Study-wide results and limits: TCRB CDR3s from Type 1 diabetes patients were moderately but significantly shorter in all four CD4+ subsets.

Sequenced sample: stem cell memory CD4+ T cells from blood. The gene calls are TRBV27 and TRBJ2-3; 9 bases match TRBD2. The sequence came from a man in his late teens or twenties with type 1 diabetes. CDR3 nucleotide sequence: TGTGCCAGCAGATGGCGGGGGGGCGGCGATACGCAGTATTTT. Its protein is CASRWRGGGDTQYF.